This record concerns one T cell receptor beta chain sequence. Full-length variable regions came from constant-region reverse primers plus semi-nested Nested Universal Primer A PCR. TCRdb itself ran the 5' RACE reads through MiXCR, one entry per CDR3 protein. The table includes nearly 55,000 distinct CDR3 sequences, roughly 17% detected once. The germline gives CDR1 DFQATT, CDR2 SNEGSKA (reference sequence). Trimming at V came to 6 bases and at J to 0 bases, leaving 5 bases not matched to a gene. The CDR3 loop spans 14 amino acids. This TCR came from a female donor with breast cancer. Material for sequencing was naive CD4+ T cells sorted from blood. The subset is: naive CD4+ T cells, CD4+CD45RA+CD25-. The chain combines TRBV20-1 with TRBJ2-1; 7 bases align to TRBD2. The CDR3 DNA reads TGCAGTGCACCGAGCGGGACCTCCTACAATGAGCAGTTCTTC. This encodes CSAPSGTSYNEQFF.